A selection of T cell receptor beta chains follows, all from one sample in a study of OX40 agonist ivuxolimab in advanced cancers. The protocol was immunoSEQ multiplex PCR, while the TCRdb copy is restricted to in-frame clones and leaves out a portion. The data contain about 48,000 clones, 92% of them singletons. The specimen was CD4+ or CD8+ T cells sorted from blood, collected in a trial of the OX40 agonist ivuxolimab. Receptors originate from an adult with an advanced solid tumor such as melanoma, head and neck, liver or kidney cancer. CDR3s include the opening cysteine and the closing phenylalanine or tryptophan. D genes are given only for firm matches. Clone size is not always given. Where it is, it says once, few, many or a class for expanded clones.

d_call	j_call	v_call	clone_size	cdr3_nt	cdr3_aa
.	TRBJ2-5	TRBV9	few	TGTGCCAGCAGCGTAGGTCAAAGGGGTCGAGAGACCCAGTACTTC	CASSVGQRGRETQYF
TRBD1	TRBJ1-4	TRBV7-9	once	TGTGCCAGCAGCGGCTTTCAGGGGGCAACTAATGAAAAACTGTTTTTT	CASSGFQGATNEKLFF
TRBD1	TRBJ2-2	TRBV27	.	TGTGCCACCGACAGGGGTGGCGGGGAGCTGTTTTTT	CATDRGGGELFF
.	TRBJ2-2	TRBV4-1	.	TGCGCCAGCAGCCCGTGGGAAGCGAACACCGGGGAGCTGTTTTTT	CASSPWEANTGELFF
TRBD1	TRBJ2-7	TRBV9	.	TGTGCCAGCAGCGCGGACAGGGGGGCCTACGAGCAGTACTTC	CASSADRGAYEQYF
TRBD1	TRBJ1-1	TRBV15	.	TGTGCCACCAGCGGAACAGGGGAGGGCACTGAAGCTTTCTTT	CATSGTGEGTEAFF
TRBD1	TRBJ2-2	TRBV11-1	.	TGTGCCAGCAGCTTAGAGGCACAGGGGAGAACCGGGGAGCTGTTTTTT	CASSLEAQGRTGELFF
.	TRBJ2-3	TRBV29-1	once	TGCAGCGTTGATAGTCCGATGGATATCAGCACAGATACGCAGTATTTT	CSVDSPMDISTDTQYF
.	TRBJ2-7	TRBV2	.	TGTGCCAGCAGTGAAGACACACACTACGAGCAGTACTTC	CASSEDTHYEQYF
TRBD2	TRBJ2-3	TRBV4-1	.	TGCGCCAGCAGCCAAGATCCCAGCGGGGGACCCACGGATACGCAGTATTTT	CASSQDPSGGPTDTQYF
.	TRBJ2-3	TRBV19	.	TGTGCCAGTAGTACGCGACTAGAGGGGCTTCCAGATACGCAGTATTTT	CASSTRLEGLPDTQYF
.	TRBJ1-4	TRBV6-6	.	TGTGCCAGCAGTTACTCGATGGGGACCCCGAATGAAAAACTGTTTTTT	CASSYSMGTPNEKLFF
.	TRBJ1-2	TRBV28	.	TGTGCCAGCACCCCCGAGCTGAATCCTAACTATGGCTACACCTTC	CASTPELNPNYGYTF
.	TRBJ2-5	TRBV7-9	.	TGTGCCAGCAGCTTAGAGGGTAGGGTCCAAGAGACCCAGTACTTC	CASSLEGRVQETQYF
.	TRBJ1-6	TRBV6-5	.	TGTGCCAGCAGGGGACGAAATTCACCCCTCCACTTT	CASRGRNSPLHF
.	TRBJ1-1	TRBV27	.	TGTGCCAGCAGTCCACCAGGGACTTCAAACACTGAAGCTTTCTTT	CASSPPGTSNTEAFF
TRBD1	TRBJ1-3	TRBV28	.	TGTGCCAGCAGTTGGACAGGGGTTGGAAACACCATATATTTT	CASSWTGVGNTIYF
TRBD1	TRBJ2-1	TRBV19	.	TGTGCCAGTAGTACAGGGCAGGGGGCTAATGAGCAGTTCTTC	CASSTGQGANEQFF
.	TRBJ2-2	TRBV6-5	.	TGTGCCAGCCAGGACGGGACCGGGGAGCTGTTTTTT	CASQDGTGELFF
.	TRBJ2-3	TRBV5-1	.	TGCGCCAGCCATAAATGGGGTGGAACAGATACGCAGTATTTT	CASHKWGGTDTQYF
.	TRBJ2-5	TRBV4-1	.	TGCGCCAGCAGCCAAGAACAGGGGAGGGAAGAGACCCAGTACTTC	CASSQEQGREETQYF
TRBD1	TRBJ1-1	TRBV6-5	.	TGTGCCAGCAGTTGGACAGGGAGAATGGGGACTGAAGCTTTCTTT	CASSWTGRMGTEAFF
.	TRBJ1-1	TRBV7-9	.	TGTGCCAGCAGCCCCAGGGGACCGTTGAACACTGAAGCTTTCTTT	CASSPRGPLNTEAFF
.	TRBJ1-5	TRBV6-6	.	TGTGCCAGCACCGGGGCCACGCGGGGTCAGCCCCAGCATTTT	CASTGATRGQPQHF
TRBD1	TRBJ2-2	TRBV5-1	.	TGCGCCAGCAGCTTCAATCCAGGGGGCACCGGGGAGCTGTTTTTT	CASSFNPGGTGELFF
TRBD2	TRBJ2-5	TRBV13	.	TGTGCCAGCAGCTCCGGGGGGGCATTCCAAGAGACCCAGTACTTC	CASSSGGAFQETQYF
.	TRBJ2-1	TRBV7-8	.	TGTGCCAGCAGCTTAGCGCAGCTAGAGAATGAGCAGTTCTTC	CASSLAQLENEQFF
TRBD1	TRBJ2-7	TRBV5-1	.	TGCGCCAGCAGCCTGCACCGGGACAGTGCCACCTACGAGCAGTACTTC	CASSLHRDSATYEQYF
TRBD2	TRBJ2-3	TRBV19	once	TGTGCCAGTAAACTGACTAGCAGCTCAGATACGCAGTATTTT	CASKLTSSSDTQYF
.	TRBJ2-6	TRBV6-1	.	TGTGCCAGCAGTGGGGGGGAGAGCTCTGGGGCCAACGTCCTGACTTTC	CASSGGESSGANVLTF
TRBD1	TRBJ2-2	TRBV7-8	.	TGTGCCAGCAGTTCCGGTAGCGCACAGGGGGTCACCGGGGAGCTGTTTTTT	CASSSGSAQGVTGELFF
.	TRBJ1-1	TRBV5-6	.	TGTGCCAGCAGCTTCGGACGGGAAGGTACTGAAGCTTTCTTT	CASSFGREGTEAFF
TRBD2	TRBJ2-1	TRBV28	.	TGTGCCAGCAGTGAAGACAATGGGGAGGGCTACAATGAGCAGTTCTTC	CASSEDNGEGYNEQFF
.	TRBJ2-5	TRBV13	.	TGTGCCAGCAGCTTAGTACCCAACAGGGACCAAGAGACCCAGTACTTC	CASSLVPNRDQETQYF
.	TRBJ2-3	TRBV6-1	.	TGTGCCAGCAGTGAAGAACCGTCGCAATATACGCAGTATTTT	CASSEEPSQYTQYF
.	TRBJ2-1	TRBV7-9	.	TGTGCCAGCAGCTTCGGGGTAAATGAGCAGTTCTTC	CASSFGVNEQFF
.	TRBJ1-5	TRBV6-1	.	TGTGCCAGCAGTGAAGGCTGGGATAGCAATCAGCCCCAGCATTTT	CASSEGWDSNQPQHF
TRBD1	TRBJ2-2	TRBV5-1	.	TGCGCCAGCAGCACCGCCGGGACAGGGGGCGCCGGGGAGCTGTTTTTT	CASSTAGTGGAGELFF
.	TRBJ2-3	TRBV4-1	.	TGCGCCAGCAGCCAAGATCACTTCACAGATACGCAGTATTTT	CASSQDHFTDTQYF
.	TRBJ2-3	TRBV7-8	once	TGTGCCAGCAGCTTACGCAGCGTCCCCGATACGCAGTATTTT	CASSLRSVPDTQYF
TRBD1	TRBJ2-5	TRBV7-3	.	TGTGCCAGCAGCTTATCAGGGGGCTTCATGGAGACCCAGTACTTC	CASSLSGGFMETQYF
.	TRBJ2-5	TRBV19	.	TGTGCCAGTAGTATAGTGGGACGGGCAGGCCCGTCGGGAGAGACCCAGTACTTC	CASSIVGRAGPSGETQYF
.	TRBJ2-5	TRBV30	.	TGTGCCTGGAGCCGAGAGTGGGCGCACCAAGAGACCCAGTACTTC	CAWSREWAHQETQYF
TRBD2	TRBJ2-1	TRBV5-4	once	TGTGCCAGCAGCCTCAGTAGCGGGGGGTTCAATGAGCAGTTCTTC	CASSLSSGGFNEQFF
TRBD1	TRBJ1-1	TRBV19	once	TGTGCCAGTAGGGGGACAGGGGCCGACGGCACTGAAGCTTTCTTT	CASRGTGADGTEAFF
.	TRBJ2-1	TRBV13	.	TGTGCCAGCAGCTCAGCGACAGACTCCTACAATGAGCAGTTCTTC	CASSSATDSYNEQFF
TRBD1	TRBJ1-2	TRBV2	.	TGTGCCAGCAGTGAGGGTCAGGGGGCTAACTATGGCTACACCTTC	CASSEGQGANYGYTF
.	TRBJ2-5	TRBV5-1	.	TGCGCCAGCAGCTCCGGAGGGGGCTGGGAGACCCAGTACTTC	CASSSGGGWETQYF
.	TRBJ2-2	TRBV11-2	.	TGTGCCAGCAGCTTAGCGGGGGCCGACACCGGGGAGCTGTTTTTT	CASSLAGADTGELFF
.	TRBJ2-6	TRBV28	.	TGTGCCAGCAGTTTACCGGACTCTGGGGCCAACGTCCTGACTTTC	CASSLPDSGANVLTF